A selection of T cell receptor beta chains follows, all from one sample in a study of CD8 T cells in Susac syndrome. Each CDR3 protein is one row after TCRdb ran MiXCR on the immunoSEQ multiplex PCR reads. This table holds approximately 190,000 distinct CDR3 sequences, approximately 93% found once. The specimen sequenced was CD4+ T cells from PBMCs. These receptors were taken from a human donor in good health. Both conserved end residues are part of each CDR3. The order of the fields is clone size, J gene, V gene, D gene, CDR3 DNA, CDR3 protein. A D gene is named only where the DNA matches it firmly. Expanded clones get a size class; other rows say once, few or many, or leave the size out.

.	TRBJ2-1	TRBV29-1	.	TGCAGCGTTGCTATAGGGGGCGGGGGGTCTCACAATGAGCAGTTCTTC	CSVAIGGGGSHNEQFF
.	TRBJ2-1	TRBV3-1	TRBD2	TGTGCCAGCAGCCAAGATGGGCTAGCGGGGGCCCTTTTCTTC	CASSQDGLAGALFF
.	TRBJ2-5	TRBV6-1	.	TGTGCCAGCAGTGAAGGGAGGACTCTATTTGGGGAGACCCAGTACTTC	CASSEGRTLFGETQYF
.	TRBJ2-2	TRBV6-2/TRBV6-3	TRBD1	TGTGCCAGCAGTTCACCCCGACAGGGGGCCTTTCTTTCGGGGCTGTTTTTT	CASSSPRQGAFLSGLFF
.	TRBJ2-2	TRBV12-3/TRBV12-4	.	TGTGCCAGCAGTTTATTGGATTACACCGGGGAGCTGTTTTTT	CASSLLDYTGELFF
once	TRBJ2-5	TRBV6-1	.	TGTGCCAGCAGTGAAATTGGGGGGACCCAGTACTTC	CASSEIGGTQYF
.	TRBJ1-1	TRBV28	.	TGTGCCAGCAGTTTCGGGTTAGGGGGAGTCACTGAAGCTTTCTTT	CASSFGLGGVTEAFF
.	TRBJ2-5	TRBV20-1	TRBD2	TGCAGTGCTAGAGATCTCGGGGGGGGGAAAGAGACCCAGTACTTC	CSARDLGGGKETQYF
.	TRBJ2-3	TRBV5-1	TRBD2	TGCGCCAGCAGCTTGGAAGCGGGGTCTAGCACAGATACGCAGTATTTT	CASSLEAGSSTDTQYF
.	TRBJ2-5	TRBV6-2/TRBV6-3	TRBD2	TGTGCCAGCAGTCCCGGAGGACTAGGGACCCAGTACTTC	CASSPGGLGTQYF
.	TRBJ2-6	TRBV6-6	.	TGTGCCAGCAGTTGGGTAACTGGGGCCAACGTCCTGACTTTC	CASSWVTGANVLTF
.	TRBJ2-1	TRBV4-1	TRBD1	TGCGCCAGCAGCCAAGTCACAGGGGGCAATGAGCAGTTCTTC	CASSQVTGGNEQFF
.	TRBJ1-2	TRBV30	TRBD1	TGTGCCTGGGTGGAGGACAGGGGAAGACGCTACACCTTC	CAWVEDRGRRYTF
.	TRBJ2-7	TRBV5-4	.	TGTGCCAGCAGTGGGGACGGCTCCTACGAGCAGTACTTC	CASSGDGSYEQYF
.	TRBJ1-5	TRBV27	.	TGTGCCAGCAGAAGGTCGAATCAGCCCCAGCATTTT	CASRRSNQPQHF
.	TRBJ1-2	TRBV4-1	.	TGCGCCAGCAGCCAAGACTGGGCAGGAGACTCTAACTATGGCTACACCTTC	CASSQDWAGDSNYGYTF
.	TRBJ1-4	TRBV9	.	TGTGCCAGCAGCCTCACTTGGGGGTTGGGTGAAAAACTGTTTTTT	CASSLTWGLGEKLFF
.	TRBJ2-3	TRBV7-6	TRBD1	TGTGCCAGCAGATCAAAATCCGGGACAGGGACAGATACGCAGTATTTT	CASRSKSGTGTDTQYF
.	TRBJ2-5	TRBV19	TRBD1	TGTGCCAGTAGTGGACAGGTTACCCAAGAGACCCAGTACTTC	CASSGQVTQETQYF
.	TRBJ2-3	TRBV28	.	TGTGCCAGCAGTCAAGGCGGTGGAGGGGGCACAGATACGCAGTATTTT	CASSQGGGGGTDTQYF
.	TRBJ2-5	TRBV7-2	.	TGTGCCAGCAGCTTACAGGTTATGTTGGAGACCCAGTACTTC	CASSLQVMLETQYF
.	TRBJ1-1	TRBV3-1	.	TGTGCCAGCAGCCAAGAGGGGGTGCGATTCGCTGAAGCTTTCTTT	CASSQEGVRFAEAFF
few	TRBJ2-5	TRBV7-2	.	TGTGCCAGCAGCTTAGGGACCGTCCGGGAGACCCAGTACTTC	CASSLGTVRETQYF
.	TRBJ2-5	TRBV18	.	TGTGCCAGCTCACCACTTAGTCGAGAGACCCAGTACTTC	CASSPLSRETQYF
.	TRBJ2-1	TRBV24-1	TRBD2	TGTGCCACCAGTGATTTGTTTGCGGGGGGGCCATCGGGCAATGAGCAGTTCTTC	CATSDLFAGGPSGNEQFF
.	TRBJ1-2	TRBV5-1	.	TGCGCCAGCAGCCCCTCCGATCGGTGGAGCGGCTACACCTTC	CASSPSDRWSGYTF
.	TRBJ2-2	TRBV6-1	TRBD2	TGTGCCAGCAGTCAAAAATGGACTAGCGGGCACACCGGGGAGCTGTTTTTT	CASSQKWTSGHTGELFF
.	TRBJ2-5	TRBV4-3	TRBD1	TGCGCCAGCAGCCAAGAAGGACAGGCACAAGAGACCCAGTACTTC	CASSQEGQAQETQYF
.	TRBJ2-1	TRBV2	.	TGTGCCAGCAGGGCAGCGAACCTTTACAATGAGCAGTTCTTC	CASRAANLYNEQFF
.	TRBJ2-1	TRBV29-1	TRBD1	TGCAGCGTTGAAGTGGACAGGTCCTACAATGAGCAGTTCTTC	CSVEVDRSYNEQFF
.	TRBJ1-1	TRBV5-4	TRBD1	TGTGCCAGCAGCCCTACAGGGGGTATGAACACTGAAGCTTTCTTT	CASSPTGGMNTEAFF
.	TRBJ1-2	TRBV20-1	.	TGCAGTGCTAGACCGTGGACAGACCTTTACTATGGCTACACCTTC	CSARPWTDLYYGYTF
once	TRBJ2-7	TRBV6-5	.	TGTGCCAGCGGACAGTTTTCGTACGAGCAGTACTTC	CASGQFSYEQYF
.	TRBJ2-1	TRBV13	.	TGTGCCAGCAGCTTCCGGGGGGCTGAGCAGTTCTTC	CASSFRGAEQFF
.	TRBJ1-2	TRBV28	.	TGTGCCAGCAGTTACTCGTATGGCTACACCTTC	CASSYSYGYTF
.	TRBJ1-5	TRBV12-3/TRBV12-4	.	TGTGCCACCTCAGGAGGGGGCAATCAGCCCCAGCATTTT	CATSGGGNQPQHF
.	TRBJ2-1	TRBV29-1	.	TGCAGCGTGACCACTACCTACAATGAGCAGTTCTTC	CSVTTTYNEQFF
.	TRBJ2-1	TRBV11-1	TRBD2	TGTGCCAGCAGCTTCCCAGTGGGGCAGCGGGGGGCCCCCAGCTCCTACAATGAGCAGTTCTTC	CASSFPVGQRGAPSSYNEQFF
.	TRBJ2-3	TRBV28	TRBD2	TGTGCCAGCAGTCCCCTGACTAGCAACACAGATACGCAGTATTTT	CASSPLTSNTDTQYF
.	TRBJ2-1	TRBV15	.	TGTGCCACCAGCTACCGGGACTTCTACAATGAGCAGTTCTTC	CATSYRDFYNEQFF
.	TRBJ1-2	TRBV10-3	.	TGTGCCATCAGTGAGCCGTCGGACGGGAACTCTGGCTACACCTTC	CAISEPSDGNSGYTF
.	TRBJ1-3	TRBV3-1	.	TGTGCCAGCAGCCCGGACAGTTTCTCTGGAAACACCATATATTTT	CASSPDSFSGNTIYF
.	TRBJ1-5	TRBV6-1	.	TGTGCCATCAGGACAGTTCACAATCAGCCCCAGCATTTT	CAIRTVHNQPQHF
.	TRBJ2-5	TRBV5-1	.	TGCGCCAGCAGGTGGCTGGAGACCCAGTACTTC	CASRWLETQYF
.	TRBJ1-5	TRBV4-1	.	TGCGCCAGCAGCCGCCGATGGGGCCAGGGAGGGAATCAGCCCCAGCATTTT	CASSRRWGQGGNQPQHF
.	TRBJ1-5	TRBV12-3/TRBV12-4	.	TGTGCCAGCAGCCCCGGGTGGGCCGATCAGCCCCAGCATTTT	CASSPGWADQPQHF
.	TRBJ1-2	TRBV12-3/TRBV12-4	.	TGTGCCAGCAGTTCCACAGTGGGTCTTGGCTACACCTTC	CASSSTVGLGYTF
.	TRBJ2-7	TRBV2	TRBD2	TGTGCCAGCAGTGAAGCTGCCCTAGCGGGGGGAGAGCAGTACTTC	CASSEAALAGGEQYF
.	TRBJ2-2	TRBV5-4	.	TGTGCCAGCAGCACCGCCCTTCTGAACACCGGGGAGCTGTTTTTT	CASSTALLNTGELFF
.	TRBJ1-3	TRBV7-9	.	TGTGCCAGCTTGGGAAGGGACAAGCCTGGAAACACCATATATTTT	CASLGRDKPGNTIYF
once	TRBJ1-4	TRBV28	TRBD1	TGTGCCAGCAGTCCCGCACCAGGGGGTGAAAAACTGTTTTTT	CASSPAPGGEKLFF
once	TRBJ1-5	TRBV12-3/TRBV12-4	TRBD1	TGTGCCAGCAGCCAGACAGGGGGCGGCAATCAGCCCCAGCATTTT	CASSQTGGGNQPQHF
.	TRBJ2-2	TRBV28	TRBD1	TGTGCCAGCAGTTTACCGACAGGGGGTAGGACCGGGGAGCTGTTTTTT	CASSLPTGGRTGELFF